Below, 29 T cell receptor beta chains from the same sample are listed, as sequenced in a study of shared T cell receptors in the human thymus. Measured with immunoSEQ multiplex PCR; TCRdb has only the in-frame clones, and not every one. The sample has 630,000 or so clones; 70% to 90% are singletons. The sample was also reused in another study, on human thymus T cells.

The sample was thymocytes. These receptors were obtained from a boy younger than two with a congenital heart defect.

V usage is TRBV7-9 and J usage is TRBJ2-7; D might be TRBD1 (8 bases). CDR3 length: 16 residues. The V end lost 2 bases, the J end lost 2 bases, and 16 bases lay between the germline ends. Germline loops: CDR1 SEHNR, CDR2 FQNEAQ (reference sequence). The DNA of the CDR3 is TGTGCCAGCAGCTTACCCAGACAGGGGACTACCTACGAGCAGTACTTC. Translation gives CASSLPRQGTTYEQYF.

The chain is built from TRBV9 and TRBJ1-1; 8 bases match TRBD1. Trimming removed 1 base from V and 0 bases from J; junction bases left unmatched: 5. The CDR3 sequence is 16 residues long. The germline V gene has CDR1 SGDLS and CDR2 YYNGEE. The CDR3 region is CASSVTSRGLNTEAFF. In DNA, the CDR3 is TGTGCCAGCAGCGTAACCTCCAGGGGGCTGAACACTGAAGCTTTCTTT. The full variable domain, rest sourced from reference TRBV9 and TRBJ1-1, is DSGVTQTPKHLITATGQRVTLRCSPRSGDLSVYWYQQSLDQGLQFLIQYYNGEERAKGNILERFSAQQFPDLHSELNLSSLELGDSALYFCASSVTSRGLNTEAFFGQGTRLTVV.

The V call is TRBV19, the J call TRBJ2-7; 10 bases agree with TRBD2. CDR1 LNHDA and CDR2 SQIVND come from the germline V gene (reference sequence). This CDR3 comprises 17 residues. V dropped 3 bases and J dropped 5; count of bases not matched to a gene: 13. CDR3 sequence: CASSISSGLAGENEQYF. CDR3 DNA: TGTGCCAGTAGTATCAGCAGCGGGCTAGCGGGGGAAAACGAGCAGTACTTC.

This clone was detected once. The CDR3 nucleotides read TGTGCCAGCAGTGACGGGACAGGGGAGGGGGATACGCAGTATTTT. Protein product: CASSDGTGEGDTQYF. The V gene is TRBV6-4, the J gene TRBJ2-3, with TRBD1 matching 10 bases. V shed 2 bases and J 6 bases; nucleotides not matched to a gene: 5. CDR3 length equals 15 residues. Germline loops: CDR1 MRHNA, CDR2 SNTAGT.

The chain is built from TRBV27 and TRBJ1-6; 8 positions agree with TRBD1. The CDR3 contains 14 residues. Germline V lookup: CDR1 MNHEY, CDR2 SMNVEV (reference sequence). V lost 3 bases to trimming and J lost 10 bases; unmatched junction nucleotides: 5. CDR3 coding DNA: TGTGCCAGCAGTTTTAGTCAGGGGGCCTCACCCCTCCACTTT. This sequence encodes CASSFSQGASPLHF.

The rearrangement joins TRBV6-5 to TRBJ1-1; D not certain. This CDR3 spans 13 amino acids. Germline V gene sequence: CDR1 MNHEY, CDR2 SVGAGI. V gave up 2 bases and J gave up 6 bases, with 10 bases separating them. Here the CDR3 DNA reads TGTGCCAGCAGTTACCGGGAGGGCGCTGAAGCTTTCTTT. This encodes CASSYREGAEAFF.

The chain combines TRBV27 with TRBJ1-5; 7 bases agree with TRBD1. Per germline, CDR1 MNHEY and CDR2 SMNVEV (reference sequence). J was trimmed by 0 bases and V by 7 bases; bases with no gene match: 3. The CDR3 has 14 residues. The CDR3 DNA reads as TGTGCCAGCAACCACAGGGGTAGCAATCAGCCCCAGCATTTT. Its protein product is CASNHRGSNQPQHF.

To note about this clone: The sample has other DNA sequences that encode this CDR3 too. The genes are TRBV2 and TRBJ2-7; a weak D match, TRBD1 (7 bases). The V end lost 3 bases, the J end lost 0 bases, and 9 bases lay between the germline ends. In germline, CDR1 is SNHLY, CDR2 FYNNEI. The CDR3 length is 14 residues. The CDR3 protein is CASSERDSSYEQYF. Written as DNA, the CDR3 is TGTGCCAGCAGTGAGCGGGACAGCTCCTACGAGCAGTACTTC.

The V and J genes are TRBV18 and TRBJ2-7, with D maybe TRBD1 (5 bases). V lost 2 bases, J lost 5 bases, and 7 bases lay in between. Germline CDR1 KGHSH, CDR2 LQKENI. The CDR3 has 12 residues. Written as DNA, the CDR3 is TGTGCCAGCTCACCAGCAGGGAACGAGCAGTACTTC. Translating it yields CASSPAGNEQYF. Drawing the rest from reference TRBV18 and TRBJ2-7, the complete variable domain is NAGVMQNPRHLVRRRGQEARLRCSPMKGHSHVYWYRQLPEEGLKFMVYLQKENIIDESGMPKERFSAEFPKEGPSILRIQQVVRGDSAAYFCASSPAGNEQYFGPGTRLTVT.

V gene TRBV12-5 combines with J gene TRBJ1-2, with TRBD1 matching over 9 bases. The trim removed 5 bases at V and 2 bases at J, leaving 9 bases unmatched. CDR3 length: 16 residues. Germline lookup yields CDR1 LGHNT and CDR2 FRNRAP. Here the CDR3 DNA reads TGTGCTAGTGGTGGTCCCGGACAGGGGATAAACTATGGCTACACCTTC. Amino acid sequence: CASGGPGQGINYGYTF.

This sequence joins TRBV27 and TRBJ2-1; 7 bases fit TRBD1. Looked up from germline, CDR1 is MNHEY and CDR2 is SMNVEV (reference sequence). Trimming took 5 bases from V and 9 from J; bases not matched to a gene: 7. This CDR3 spans 13 amino acids. In nucleotides, the CDR3 is TGTGCCAGCAGTGACGGACAGGCCAGTGAGCAGTTCTTC. It translates to CASSDGQASEQFF.

The rearrangement links TRBV4-1 to TRBJ1-5, with D maybe TRBD1 (6 bases). Germline lookup yields CDR1 MGHRA and CDR2 YSYEKL. With 0 bases removed from V and 6 bases from J, the gap between germline ends came to 12 bases. This CDR3 spans 15 amino acids. This chain's CDR3 is CASSQDWYRVQPQHF. CDR3 nucleotides: TGCGCCAGCAGCCAAGATTGGTACAGGGTTCAGCCCCAGCATTTT.

V gene TRBV4-1 combines with J gene TRBJ2-3; TRBD2 agrees at 9 bases. The CDR3 spans 18 residues. J gave up 2 bases and V 1 base, and 10 bases lay outside the gene matches. Germline CDR1 is MGHRA and CDR2 is YSYEKL. The CDR3 coding sequence is TGCGCCAGCAGCCAAGCGGGACGCGGGACTAGCTACACAGATACGCAGTATTTT. Protein: CASSQAGRGTSYTDTQYF.

The V call is TRBV20-1, the J call TRBJ2-3; D gene unclear. Deletions cut 7 bases from V and 0 bases from J, with 5 bases between. Germline assignment: CDR1 DFQATT and CDR2 SNEGSKA (reference sequence). This CDR3 is 11 amino acids long. The CDR3 loop reads CSVESTDTQYF. The CDR3 DNA is TGCAGTGTAGAAAGCACAGATACGCAGTATTTT.

This chain links TRBV10-2 with TRBJ2-5; 7 positions match TRBD1. The CDR3 is 14 amino acids. The germline V gene encodes CDR1 WSHSY and CDR2 SAAADI. Trimming cost V 7 bases and J 4 bases; bases outside gene matches: 9. The CDR3 protein is CASTQGRGIETQYF. The CDR3 DNA follows: TGCGCCAGCACACAGGGGCGAGGTATAGAGACCCAGTACTTC.

V gene TRBV4-1 combines with J gene TRBJ1-2; D is ambiguous. The length of the CDR3 is 15 residues. V lost 4 bases and J lost 6, with 18 bases in between. Germline loops: CDR1 MGHRA, CDR2 YSYEKL. The CDR3 DNA is TGCGCCAGCAGCCGAAACCGCGGAGTTCTACATGGCTACACCTTC. Translation: CASSRNRGVLHGYTF.

This chain uses TRBV28 with TRBJ1-3; D unresolved. The CDR3 is 13 residues long. CDR1 and CDR2 (germline): MDHEN, SYDVKM. The germline V and J ends were trimmed by 7 bases and 4 bases, with 11 bases remaining between them. CDR3 amino acids: CASTLSWGNTIYF. For the CDR3, the DNA is TGTGCCAGCACCCTATCATGGGGAAACACCATATATTTT.

The gene calls are TRBV4-1 and TRBJ2-1, with 9 nucleotides matching TRBD2. CDR1 is MGHRA and CDR2 is YSYEKL in the germline V gene. The CDR3 is 15 residues long. Trimming at V came to 2 bases and at J to 6 bases, leaving 5 bases not matched to a gene. In DNA form, the CDR3 reads TGCGCCAGCAGCCAAAGAGGCGGGGGGGCCAATGAGCAGTTCTTC. Translated, it gives CASSQRGGGANEQFF.

The CDR3 DNA reads as TGTGCCAGCAGCGCCCGGGACTACAATGAGCAGTTCTTC. Its translation: CASSARDYNEQFF. The chain carries TRBV9 and TRBJ2-1; D perhaps matches TRBD2 (5 bases). The ends were cut back, 3 bases at V and 3 bases at J, with 7 bases in the middle. Germline V gene lookup returns CDR1 SGDLS and CDR2 YYNGEE. This CDR3 has 13 residues.

This chain uses TRBV11-2 with TRBJ2-5, with a possible D match to TRBD1 (6 bases). This CDR3 contains 16 residues. Trimming stripped 5 bases from V and 0 bases from J, with 16 bases between. Germline V CDR1 and CDR2: SGHAT, FQNNGV. As DNA, the CDR3 is TGTGCCAGCAGCCCCCTTTCGCGGACAGACCAAGAGACCCAGTACTTC. Its protein product is CASSPLSRTDQETQYF.

The chain has TRBV4-3 and TRBJ2-7; 9 bases fit TRBD2. Germline-derived CDR1 and CDR2 are LGHNA and YSLEER. The CDR3 covers 14 residues. With 4 bases clipped from V and 3 bases from J, the junction kept 4 bases outside the gene matches. CDR3 nucleotide sequence: TGCGCCAGCAGCCCCGGGACTAGCTACTACGAGCAGTACTTC. It yields the protein CASSPGTSYYEQYF.

The rearrangement links TRBV4-3 to TRBJ2-7; possibly TRBD1 for D (6 bases). Per the germline V gene, CDR1 is LGHNA and CDR2 is YSLEER. Trimming left V 4 bases short and J 0 bases short, with 19 bases between. The length of the CDR3 is 17 residues. CDR3: CASSPIHRDILSYEQYF. CDR3 sequence (DNA): TGCGCCAGCAGCCCTATACACCGGGACATCCTCTCCTACGAGCAGTACTTC.

The CDR3 DNA follows: TGTGCCAGCAGTTTACGCGAACGGGTTTTATGTGGACTAGAATACAATGAGCAGTTCTTC. It encodes CASSLRERVLCGLEYNEQFF. This chain connects TRBV28 to TRBJ2-1; 7 bases line up with TRBD2. CDR1 and CDR2 (germline): MDHEN, SYDVKM. The length of the CDR3 is 20 residues. V dropped 2 bases and J dropped 4; count of bases not matched to a gene: 20.

V usage is TRBV7-6 and J usage is TRBJ1-3; D perhaps matches TRBD1 (6 bases). This CDR3 is built from 21 residues. The germline gives CDR1 SGHVS, CDR2 FNYEAQ. The germline V and J ends were trimmed by 5 bases and 0 bases, with 29 bases remaining between them. CDR3 sequence: CASSPSEGDTRRPSSGNTIYF. In nucleotides, the CDR3 is TGTGCCAGCAGCCCGTCCGAGGGGGACACACGAAGGCCGTCCTCTGGAAACACCATATATTTT.

This chain uses TRBV4-3 with TRBJ1-5, with TRBD1 matching 7 bases. V gave up 4 bases and J gave up 4 bases; unmatched junction bases: 4. The CDR3 has 14 amino acids. The germline CDR1 and CDR2 sequences are LGHNA and YSLEER. The CDR3 nucleotides are TGCGCCAGCAGCCGAGACAGGGATAATCAGCCCCAGCATTTT. This translates into CASSRDRDNQPQHF.

This clone is a singleton in its sample. The chain recombines TRBV4-1 with TRBJ1-1; tentatively, D is TRBD1 (6 bases). The CDR3 is 15 amino acids. Germline CDR1 MGHRA, CDR2 YSYEKL. V dropped 2 bases and J dropped 2 bases, with 12 bases sitting between them. The CDR3 loop reads CASSQNSTGNTEAFF. Written as DNA, the CDR3 is TGCGCCAGCAGCCAAAATTCGACAGGAAACACTGAAGCTTTCTTT.

The V and J genes are TRBV28 and TRBJ1-5; maybe TRBD1 (5 bases). This CDR3 comprises 15 residues. CDR1 MDHEN and CDR2 SYDVKM come from the germline V gene. Trimming shortened V by 7 bases and J by 7 bases, and 20 bases separated the two germline ends. The CDR3 coding sequence is TGTGCCAGCAACCTAGAGGGAGGGGAGGGGCAGCCCCAGCATTTT. Its translation: CASNLEGGEGQPQHF. Complete variable domain (other parts from reference TRBV28 and TRBJ1-5): DVKVTQSSRYLVKRTGEKVFLECVQDMDHENMFWYRQDPGLGLRLIYFSYDVKMKEKGDIPEGYSVSREKKERFSLILESASTNQTSMYLCASNLEGGEGQPQHFGDGTRLSIL.

DNA of the CDR3: TGTGCCAGCTCACCACCTGGAGGCGAGCAGTACTTC. Its protein is CASSPPGGEQYF. The rearrangement uses TRBV18 and TRBJ2-7, with a weak D call TRBD2 (5 bases). Trimming cost V 0 bases and J 6 bases, with 6 bases left between them. This CDR3 is 12 amino acids long. Germline loops: CDR1 KGHSH, CDR2 LQKENI.

V gene TRBV9 combines with J gene TRBJ2-7; possibly TRBD2 for D (6 bases). V was shortened by 3 bases and J by 6 bases, with 16 bases between the two germline ends. Germline CDR1 is SGDLS and CDR2 is YYNGEE. The CDR3 runs 14 residues. CDR3 DNA sequence: TGTGCCAGCAGCGAGGGGCGGGGAAGCCTCGAGCAGTACTTC. It translates to CASSEGRGSLEQYF. The full variable domain, rest sourced from reference TRBV9 and TRBJ2-7, is DSGVTQTPKHLITATGQRVTLRCSPRSGDLSVYWYQQSLDQGLQFLIQYYNGEERAKGNILERFSAQQFPDLHSELNLSSLELGDSALYFCASSEGRGSLEQYFGPGTRLTVT.